Each of the 28 T cell receptor beta chains below was sequenced from the same sample in a study of Ad26.COV2.S vaccination and SARS-CoV-2 variants (dated by TCRdb to about 2021). Preparation of the library involved the immunoSEQ multiplex PCR assay. The table was pulled from immuneACCESS by TCRdb, which kept in-frame rearrangements only. Such tables lose some clones; where checked, under half of the loss comes from unresolved V genes, and the rest has no known cause. For this sample the table gives a few hundred thousand clones, of which 83% were detected only once. The top ten clones comprise about 7.4% of the sample. Interpreted using the paper, the treatment or condition label stands for: roughly 20 received Ad26.COV2.S at low or high dose, single or two shots; about 5 received placebo; per-sample allocation not given. Repertoires of vaccine and placebo recipients were sequenced from samples collected on day 63 after the first injection.

The material was peripheral blood, obtained in a trial of Ad26.COV2.S vaccine versus placebo. These receptors all come from a person between 18 and 59 years old who received the Ad26.COV2.S COVID-19 vaccine or a placebo.

This chain joins TRBV6-6 and TRBJ1-5; TRBD1 agrees at 7 bases. The CDR3 is 15 residues long. From germline, CDR1 is MNHNY and CDR2 SVGAGI (reference sequence). V shed 0 bases and J 4 bases; nucleotides not matched to a gene: 3. Here the CDR3 DNA reads TGTGCCAGCAGTTACTCGGGACAGACTAATCAGCCCCAGCATTTT. Amino acids: CASSYSGQTNQPQHF.

The gene calls are TRBV19 and TRBJ2-1, with a tentative D call TRBD1 (5 bases). CDR1 and CDR2 (germline): LNHDA, SQIVND (reference sequence). With 5 bases removed from V and 5 bases from J, the gap between germline ends came to 10 bases. The CDR3 covers 13 residues. CDR3 sequence (DNA): TGTGCCAGTAGTCAGGGAATTCACAATGAGCAGTTCTTC. Its translation is CASSQGIHNEQFF.

CDR3 nucleotides: TGTGCCAGCAGTGAAGCGTGGGGAAAAGGGAATGGCTACACCTTC. It is translated as CASSEAWGKGNGYTF. This chain joins TRBV2 and TRBJ1-2; D unclear. Germline loops: CDR1 SNHLY, CDR2 FYNNEI. CDR3 length equals 15 residues. The V gene lost 0 bases and the J gene lost 6 bases, with 14 bases spanning the gap.

The CDR3 loop is CASSLEGGAEAFF. In DNA form, the CDR3 reads TGTGCCAGCAGTCTGGAGGGGGGCGCTGAAGCTTTCTTT. The rearrangement joins TRBV6-5 to TRBJ1-1; tentatively, D is TRBD1 (6 bases). V was pared by 5 bases and J by 6 bases, with 13 bases between. The CDR3 contains 13 residues. The germline V gene encodes CDR1 MNHEY and CDR2 SVGAGI.

V usage is TRBV29-1 and J usage is TRBJ1-1; tentative D call: TRBD1 (5 bases). There are 13 residues in the CDR3. Trimming left V 6 bases short and J 5 bases short, with 16 bases between. The germline V gene encodes CDR1 SQVTM and CDR2 ANQGSEA. CDR3 sequence (DNA): TGCAGCGTGGGGGTGGGGATAGGAACTGAAGCTTTCTTT. Translated, it gives CSVGVGIGTEAFF.

The rearrangement links TRBV15 to TRBJ1-5, with D unclear. The CDR3 contains 12 residues. V lost 3 bases and J lost 9, with 9 bases in between. Germline V gives CDR1 LNHNV, CDR2 YYDKDF (reference sequence). The CDR3 coding sequence is TGTGCCACCAGCAGGTCACAGAGGCCCCAGCATTTT. Its protein is CATSRSQRPQHF.

The rearrangement uses TRBV3-1 (or the pseudogene TRBV3-2) and TRBJ2-2; TRBD2 matches 7 bases. The CDR3 covers 14 residues. Germline trimming cut 3 bases from V and 11 bases from J; bases unmatched to any gene: 9. The germline V gene has CDR1 LGHDT and CDR2 YNNKEL (reference sequence). CDR3: CASSHTSGGLELFF. In DNA, the CDR3 is TGTGCCAGCAGCCATACATCGGGGGGACTCGAGCTGTTTTTT.

This chain joins TRBV6-2 or TRBV6-3 and TRBJ2-7; no firm D call. V was clipped by 6 bases and J by 0 bases, with 12 bases between them. CDR1 and CDR2 (germline): MNHEY, SVGEGT. This CDR3 has 14 residues. The CDR3 DNA follows: TGTGCCAGCAGCCCCCTCACGGTCTCCTACGAGCAGTACTTC. It yields the protein CASSPLTVSYEQYF.

The chain links TRBV4-2 to TRBJ1-6; no clear D gene. This CDR3 is built from 17 residues. Trimming removed 1 base at V and 0 bases at J, with 10 bases between. CDR1 is LGHNA, CDR2 YNFKEQ, per germline. The CDR3 loop is CASSQVYRSSYNSPLHF. For the CDR3, the DNA is TGTGCCAGCAGCCAAGTATATAGGAGCTCCTATAATTCACCCCTCCACTTT.

The chain joins TRBV5-1 to TRBJ2-7; weak D call: TRBD1 (6 bases). Trimming shortened V by 4 bases and J by 6 bases, and 14 bases separated the two germline ends. CDR3 size: 13 residues. CDR1 is SGHRS, CDR2 YFSETQ, per germline. CDR3 residues: CASSGGRGFEQYF. CDR3 nucleotides: TGCGCCAGCAGCGGGGGCAGGGGTTTCGAGCAGTACTTC.

The chain is built from TRBV7-2 and TRBJ2-5; D is undetermined. This CDR3 is 14 amino acids long. V was clipped by 5 bases and J by 2 bases, with 12 bases between them. CDR1 and CDR2 from the germline V gene are SGHTA and FQGNSA. The CDR3 loop is CASSRTVSQETQYF. The CDR3, as DNA: TGTGCCAGCAGCCGCACCGTCTCGCAAGAGACCCAGTACTTC.

The V gene is TRBV19, the J gene TRBJ2-7; 9 nucleotides align to TRBD1. The CDR3 loop spans 16 amino acids. Germline-derived CDR1 and CDR2 are LNHDA and SQIVND (reference sequence). V shed 5 bases, J shed 7 bases, and the junction held 15 bases outside the gene matches. The CDR3 DNA reads TGTGCCAGTAGTCCGATGGACAGGGGTAATACCAGGGAGCAGTACTTC. It encodes CASSPMDRGNTREQYF.

The J gene is TRBJ1-6, the V gene TRBV5-6; possible D gene TRBD1, 5 bases. In germline, CDR1 is SGHDT, CDR2 YYEEEE. The CDR3 totals 14 residues. V lost 0 bases and J 8 bases, leaving 9 bases between the germline ends. The DNA for the CDR3 is TGTGCCAGCAGCTTGGAACAGGCTGATTCACCCCTCCACTTT. Amino acids: CASSLEQADSPLHF. Full variable domain (outside the CDR3, taken from reference TRBV5-6 and TRBJ1-6): DAGVTQSPTHLIKTRGQQVTLRCSPKSGHDTVSWYQQALGQGPQFIFQYYEEEERQRGNFPDRFSGHQFPNYSSELNVNALLLGDSALYLCASSLEQADSPLHFGNGTRLTVT.

The rearrangement uses TRBV19 and TRBJ2-7; D gene unclear. Trimming stripped 7 bases from V and 6 bases from J, with 16 bases between. CDR1 and CDR2 from the germline V gene are LNHDA and SQIVND (reference sequence). The CDR3 spans 13 residues. In nucleotides, the CDR3 is TGTGCCAGTACCACCGACGGTGCAGGCGAGCAGTACTTC. Its translation: CASTTDGAGEQYF.

This clone is a singleton in its sample. The chain recombines TRBV27 with TRBJ1-2, with 9 bases matching TRBD1. The CDR3 is 16 residues long. Germline V gene sequence: CDR1 MNHEY, CDR2 SMNVEV (reference sequence). V was pared by 2 bases and J by 11 bases, with 15 bases of the junction left unmatched. For the CDR3, the DNA is TGTGCCAGCAGTTTACAAGTGGAGCGGGACAGGGCTTCTTACACCTTC. It codes for CASSLQVERDRASYTF.

The V call is TRBV5-1, the J call TRBJ1-5; 7 bases map to TRBD1. The J segment lost 5 bases and the V segment lost 4 bases, leaving 3 bases of the junction unmatched. Germline V gene lookup returns CDR1 SGHRS and CDR2 YFSETQ. The CDR3 covers 13 residues. This chain's CDR3 is CASSPGQYQPQHF. The CDR3 region has the DNA TGCGCCAGCAGCCCGGGACAGTATCAGCCCCAGCATTTT.

This clone was found once. V is TRBV27 and J is TRBJ2-7, with 7 bases fitting TRBD1. The CDR3 totals 15 residues. With V trimmed by 2 bases and J by 5 bases, 9 bases remained unmatched. Germline V gene lookup returns CDR1 MNHEY and CDR2 SMNVEV (reference sequence). This CDR3 reads CASSLRGPVGHEQYF. CDR3 bases: TGTGCCAGCAGTTTAAGGGGGCCAGTTGGCCACGAGCAGTACTTC.

The V call is TRBV5-1, the J call TRBJ1-3, with D possibly matching TRBD1 (5 bases). CDR3 length equals 14 residues. The V end was cut by 4 bases, the J end by 0 bases, with 8 bases between. The V gene's germline CDR1 is SGHRS and CDR2 YFSETQ. DNA for the CDR3: TGCGCCAGCAGCCCTGACAGCTCTGGAAACACCATATATTTT. Translation: CASSPDSSGNTIYF.

The gene calls are TRBV5-6 and TRBJ2-7; perhaps TRBD1 as D (6 bases). This CDR3 spans 15 amino acids. The V end was cut by 4 bases, the J end by 5 bases, with 19 bases between. Germline V CDR1 and CDR2: SGHDT, YYEEEE. CDR3 sequence reads: CASSRLDRWADEQYF. CDR3 DNA: TGTGCCAGCAGCCGTCTGGACAGATGGGCCGACGAGCAGTACTTC.

This sequence joins TRBV11-2 and TRBJ1-1; TRBD1 matches 7 bases. The CDR3 covers 15 residues. V dropped 5 bases and J dropped 1; count of bases not matched to a gene: 7. CDR1 and CDR2 from the germline V gene are SGHAT and FQNNGV. The CDR3 coding sequence is TGTGCCAGCAGCCCTACGAGGGACAGGAACACTGAAGCTTTCTTT. This encodes CASSPTRDRNTEAFF.

The CDR3 coding sequence is TGTGCCAGCAGCCACCGTTGGACAGCGAGCTCCTACGAGCAGTACTTC. This codes for CASSHRWTASSYEQYF. The chain uses TRBV3-1 (or the pseudogene TRBV3-2) and TRBJ2-7, with D perhaps matching TRBD1 (6 bases). Germline V gene data show CDR1 as LGHDT and CDR2 as YNNKEL (reference sequence). The CDR3 sequence is 16 residues long. The germline V and J ends were trimmed by 3 bases and 0 bases, with 15 bases remaining between them.

This clone was found a few times. The rearrangement joins TRBV27 to TRBJ2-7; D is unclear. Deletions cut 6 bases from V and 4 bases from J, with 22 bases between. This CDR3 spans 16 amino acids. Germline values: CDR1 MNHEY, CDR2 SMNVEV (reference sequence). CDR3 in amino acids: CASRFLGRSGRYEQYF. The CDR3 bases are TGTGCCAGCAGATTCCTCGGTCGCAGTGGTCGATACGAGCAGTACTTC.

The gene calls are TRBV2 and TRBJ2-2; D perhaps matches TRBD1 (6 bases). The germline V gene has CDR1 SNHLY and CDR2 FYNNEI. This CDR3 contains 15 residues. Trimming took 4 bases from V and 0 from J, leaving 9 bases between them. The CDR3 loop is CASSADRTNTGELFF. The CDR3 DNA reads as TGTGCCAGCAGTGCTGACAGGACGAACACCGGGGAGCTGTTTTTT.

The gene calls are TRBV25-1 and TRBJ2-7; D is undetermined. Deletions cut 2 bases from V and 7 bases from J, with 12 bases between. The length of the CDR3 is 13 residues. Per the germline V gene, CDR1 is MGHDK and CDR2 is SYGVNS. DNA of the CDR3: TGTGCCAGCAGTGAAAAAGGATCTGGAGAGCAGTACTTC. Its protein is CASSEKGSGEQYF.

This clone was counted a single time. The V and J genes are TRBV10-3 and TRBJ2-7, with TRBD2 matching over 11 bases. Trimming took 6 bases from V and 3 from J; bases not matched to a gene: 4. From germline, CDR1 is ENHRY and CDR2 SYGVKD. The CDR3 sequence is 14 residues long. The CDR3 sequence is CAIRGTSGNYEQYF. The CDR3 nucleotides read TGTGCCATCAGAGGGACTAGCGGAAACTACGAGCAGTACTTC.

As DNA, the CDR3 is TGTGCCAGCAGCCGGGCCCGGGACAGGGGAAACTATGGCTACACCTTC. It yields the protein CASSRARDRGNYGYTF. The chain couples TRBV4-2 to TRBJ1-2, with 10 positions matching TRBD1. The CDR3 loop spans 16 amino acids. V lost 4 bases, J lost 2 bases, and 7 bases stayed unmatched. Germline assignment: CDR1 LGHNA and CDR2 YNFKEQ.

The chain is built from TRBV3-1 (or the pseudogene TRBV3-2) and TRBJ2-4; TRBD2 matches at 7 bases. Germline CDR1 reads LGHDT; CDR2 reads YNNKEL (reference sequence). The junction had 10 bases not matched to a gene; V was cut back by 8 bases and J by 0 bases. CDR3 size: 16 residues. CDR3 protein: CASGPLGGLAKNIQYF. As DNA, the CDR3 is TGTGCCAGCGGACCTTTGGGGGGGTTAGCCAAAAACATTCAGTACTTC.

The rearrangement uses TRBV7-2 and TRBJ2-1; 8 bases line up with TRBD2. V trimming: 3 bases; J trimming: 7 bases; junction bases outside the gene matches: 5. The CDR3 consists of 14 residues. In germline, CDR1 is SGHTA, CDR2 FQGNSA. CDR3 sequence (DNA): TGTGCCAGCAGCTTTAGCGGGGAATCAAATGAGCAGTTCTTC. Translating it yields CASSFSGESNEQFF.